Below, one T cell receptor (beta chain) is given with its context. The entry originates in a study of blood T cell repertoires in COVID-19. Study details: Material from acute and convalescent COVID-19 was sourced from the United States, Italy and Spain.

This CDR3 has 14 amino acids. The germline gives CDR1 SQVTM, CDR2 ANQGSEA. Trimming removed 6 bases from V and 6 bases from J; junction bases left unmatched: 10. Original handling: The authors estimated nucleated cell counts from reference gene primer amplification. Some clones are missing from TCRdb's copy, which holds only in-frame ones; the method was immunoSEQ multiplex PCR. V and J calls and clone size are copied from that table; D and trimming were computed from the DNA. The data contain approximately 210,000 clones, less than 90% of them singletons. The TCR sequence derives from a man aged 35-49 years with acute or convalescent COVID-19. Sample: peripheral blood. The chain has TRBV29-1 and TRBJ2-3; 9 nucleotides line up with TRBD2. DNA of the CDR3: TGCAGCGTCCGTAGCGGGGGAGGGGTGGATACGCAGTATTTT. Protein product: CSVRSGGGVDTQYF.